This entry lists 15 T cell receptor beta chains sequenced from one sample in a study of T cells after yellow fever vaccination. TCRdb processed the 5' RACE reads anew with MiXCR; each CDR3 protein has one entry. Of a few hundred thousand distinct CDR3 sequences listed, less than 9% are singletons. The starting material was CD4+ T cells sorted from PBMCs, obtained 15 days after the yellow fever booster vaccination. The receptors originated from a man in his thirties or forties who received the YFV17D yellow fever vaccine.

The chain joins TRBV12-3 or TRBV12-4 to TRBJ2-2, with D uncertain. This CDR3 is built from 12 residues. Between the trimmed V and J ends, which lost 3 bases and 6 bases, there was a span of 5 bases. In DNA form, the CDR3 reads TGTGCCAGCAGTTTTCAGGCCGGGGAGCTGTTTTTT. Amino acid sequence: CASSFQAGELFF.

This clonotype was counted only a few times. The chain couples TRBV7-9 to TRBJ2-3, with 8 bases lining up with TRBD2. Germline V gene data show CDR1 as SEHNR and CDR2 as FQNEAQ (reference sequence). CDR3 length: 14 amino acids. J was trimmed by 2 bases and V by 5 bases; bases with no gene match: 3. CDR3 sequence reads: CASSPLADTDTQYF. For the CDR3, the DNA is TGTGCCAGCAGCCCACTAGCGGACACAGATACGCAGTATTTT.

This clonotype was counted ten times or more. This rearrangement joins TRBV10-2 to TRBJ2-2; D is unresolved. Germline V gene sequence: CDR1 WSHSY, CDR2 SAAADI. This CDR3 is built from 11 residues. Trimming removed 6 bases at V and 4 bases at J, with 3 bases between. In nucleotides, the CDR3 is TGCGCCAGCAGAGTCACCGGGGAGCTGTTTTTT. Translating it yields CASRVTGELFF.

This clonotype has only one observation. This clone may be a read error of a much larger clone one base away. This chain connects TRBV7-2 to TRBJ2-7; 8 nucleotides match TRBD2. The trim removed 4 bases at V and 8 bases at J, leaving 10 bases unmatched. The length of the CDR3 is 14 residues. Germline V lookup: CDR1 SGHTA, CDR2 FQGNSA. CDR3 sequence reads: CASSWLAGPNKQYF. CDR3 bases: TGTGCCAGCAGCTGGCTAGCGGGCCCGAACAAGCAGTACTTC.

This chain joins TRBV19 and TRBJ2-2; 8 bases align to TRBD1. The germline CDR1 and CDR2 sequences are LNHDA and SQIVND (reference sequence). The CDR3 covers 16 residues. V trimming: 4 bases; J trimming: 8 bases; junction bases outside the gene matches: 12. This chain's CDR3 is CASSKGTGANSGELFF. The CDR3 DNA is TGTGCCAGTAGTAAGGGGACAGGCGCTAACTCGGGGGAGCTGTTTTTT.

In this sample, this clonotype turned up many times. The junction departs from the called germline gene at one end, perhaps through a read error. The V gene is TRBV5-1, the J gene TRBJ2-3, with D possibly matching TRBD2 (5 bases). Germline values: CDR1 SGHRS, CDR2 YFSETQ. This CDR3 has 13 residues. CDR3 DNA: TGTGCCAGCAGCTTAGCGATCACAGATACGCAGTATTTT. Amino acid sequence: CASSLAITDTQYF. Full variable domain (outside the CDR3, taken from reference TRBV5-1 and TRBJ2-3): KAGVTQTPRYLIKTRGQQVTLSCSPISGHRSVSWYQQTPGQGLQFLFEYFSETQRNKGNFPGRFSGRQFSNSRSEMNVSTLELGDSALYLCASSLAITDTQYFGPGTRLTVL.

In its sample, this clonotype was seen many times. CDR3 DNA: TGTGCCAGCAGCTCAACTAGCTCCGGGGAGCTGTTTTTT. Translated: CASSSTSSGELFF. The V and J genes are TRBV7-3 and TRBJ2-2; the D gene is possibly TRBD2 (6 bases). Deletions cut 4 bases from V and 6 bases from J, with 9 bases between. Germline-derived CDR1 and CDR2 are SGHTA and FQGTGA. This CDR3 region has 13 residues. The whole variable domain, filled in from reference TRBV7-3 and TRBJ2-2, reads GAGVSQTPSNKVTEKGKYVELRCDPISGHTALYWYRQSLGQGPEFLIYFQGTGAADDSGLPNDRFFAVRPEGSVSTLKIQRTERGDSAVYLCASSSTSSGELFFGEGSRLTVL.

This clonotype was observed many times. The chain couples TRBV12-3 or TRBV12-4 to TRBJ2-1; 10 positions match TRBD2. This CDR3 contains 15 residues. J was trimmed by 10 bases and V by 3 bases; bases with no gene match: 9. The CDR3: CASSFGASGREEQFF. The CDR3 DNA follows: TGTGCCAGCAGTTTTGGGGCTAGCGGGAGAGAAGAGCAGTTCTTC.

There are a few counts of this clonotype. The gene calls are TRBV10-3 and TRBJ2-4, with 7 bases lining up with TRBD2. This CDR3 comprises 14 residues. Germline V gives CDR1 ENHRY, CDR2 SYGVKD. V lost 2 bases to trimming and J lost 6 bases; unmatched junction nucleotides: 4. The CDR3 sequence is CAISEVGGINIQYF. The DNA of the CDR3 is TGTGCCATCAGTGAGGTGGGGGGGATAAACATTCAGTACTTC.

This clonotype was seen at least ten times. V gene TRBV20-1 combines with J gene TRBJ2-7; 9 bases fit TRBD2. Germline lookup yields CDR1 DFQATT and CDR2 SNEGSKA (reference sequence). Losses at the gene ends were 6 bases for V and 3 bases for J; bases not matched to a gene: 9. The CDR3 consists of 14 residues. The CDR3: CSAPTSGPIYEQYF. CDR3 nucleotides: TGCAGTGCGCCCACTAGCGGGCCGATCTACGAGCAGTACTTC.

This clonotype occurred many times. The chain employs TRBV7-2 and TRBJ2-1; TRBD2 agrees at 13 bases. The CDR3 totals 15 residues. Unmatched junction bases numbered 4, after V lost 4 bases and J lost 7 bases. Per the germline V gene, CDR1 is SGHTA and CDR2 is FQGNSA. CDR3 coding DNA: TGTGCCAGCAGCTACCAGGGACTAGCGGGGAATGAGCAGTTCTTC. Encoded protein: CASSYQGLAGNEQFF.

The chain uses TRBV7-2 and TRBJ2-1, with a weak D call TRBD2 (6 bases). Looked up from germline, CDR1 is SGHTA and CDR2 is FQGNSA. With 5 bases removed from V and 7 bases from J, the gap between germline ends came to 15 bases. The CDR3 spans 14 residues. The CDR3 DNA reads TGTGCCAGCAGCCGCTGGACTACCGAGAATGAGCAGTTCTTC. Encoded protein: CASSRWTTENEQFF.

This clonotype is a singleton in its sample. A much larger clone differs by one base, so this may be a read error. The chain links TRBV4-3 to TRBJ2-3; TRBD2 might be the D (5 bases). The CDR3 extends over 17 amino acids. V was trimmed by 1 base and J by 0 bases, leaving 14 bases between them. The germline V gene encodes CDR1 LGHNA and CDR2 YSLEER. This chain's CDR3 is CASSQAPIASSTDTQYF. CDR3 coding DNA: TGCGCCAGCAGCCAAGCACCTATAGCGTCTAGCACAGATACGCAGTATTTT.

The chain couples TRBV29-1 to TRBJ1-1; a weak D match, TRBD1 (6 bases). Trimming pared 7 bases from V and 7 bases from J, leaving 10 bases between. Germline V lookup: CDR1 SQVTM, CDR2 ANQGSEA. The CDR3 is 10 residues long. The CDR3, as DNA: TGCAGCGGGGGGCAGGTTGAAGCTTTCTTT. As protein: CSGGQVEAFF. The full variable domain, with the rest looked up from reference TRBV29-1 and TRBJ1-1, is SAVISQKPSRDICQRGTSLTIQCQVDSQVTMMFWYRQQPGQSLTLIATANQGSEATYESGFVIDKFPISRPNLTFSTLTVSNMSPEDSSIYLCSGGQVEAFFGQGTRLTVV.

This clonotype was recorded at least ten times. This chain's CDR3 is CASSRLLAGPNTGELFF. In DNA, the CDR3 is TGCGCCAGCAGCCGGCTCCTAGCGGGGCCGAACACCGGGGAGCTGTTTTTT. This chain links TRBV5-1 with TRBJ2-2; 9 positions match TRBD2. The CDR3 totals 17 residues. Germline CDR1 reads SGHRS; CDR2 reads YFSETQ. V was pared by 4 bases and J by 0 bases, with 7 bases of the junction left unmatched.